These 32 T cell receptor beta chains were sequenced from one sample in a study of human T cells and chemical hapten exposure. Time point defined: patch test 2, 6 weeks after DPC sensitization. Treatment noted: therapeutic diphenylcyclopropenone sensitization with weekly scalp DPC. In TCRdb, the RACE reads were re-called with MiXCR into one record per CDR3 protein. Of 96,000 or so distinct CDR3 sequences listed, approximately 9.3% are singletons. Sequences were derived from whole blood, sampled in connection with sensitization to the hapten diphenylcyclopropenone (DPC). The source is a woman aged 40 to 55 with alopecia areata. Some clones in this sample may be carry-over from other donors' samples.

This clonotype has a count of ten or more. DNA for the CDR3: TGTGCCACCAGCAGAGATAAGGCTAGCGGGAGGAATGAGCAGTTCTTC. Protein: CATSRDKASGRNEQFF. The chain couples TRBV15 to TRBJ2-1; 11 bases are shared with TRBD2. The CDR3 extends over 16 amino acids. V shed 0 bases and J 7 bases; nucleotides not matched to a gene: 5. CDR1 and CDR2 (germline): LNHNV, YYDKDF (reference sequence). Full variable domain (missing parts from reference TRBV15 and TRBJ2-1): DAMVIQNPRYQVTQFGKPVTLSCSQTLNHNVMYWYQQKSSQAPKLLFHYYDKDFNNEADTPDNFQSRRPNTSFCFLDIRSPGLGDTAMYLCATSRDKASGRNEQFFGPGTRLTVL.

In its sample, this clonotype was seen a few times. The chain carries TRBV28 and TRBJ1-5; D gene uncertain. CDR1 and CDR2 (germline): MDHEN, SYDVKM. The CDR3 is 17 amino acids. The V gene lost 2 bases and the J gene lost 0 bases, with 14 bases spanning the gap. This chain's CDR3 is CASSLVKRRDSNQPQHF. The DNA for the CDR3 is TGTGCCAGCAGTTTAGTTAAGCGACGGGATAGCAATCAGCCCCAGCATTTT.

This clonotype was seen many times. J is TRBJ2-5 and V is TRBV20-1; D gene unclear. The CDR3 has 13 residues. The V and J ends lost 5 bases and 0 bases respectively, with 10 bases between them. Germline CDR1 and CDR2: DFQATT and SNEGSKA (reference sequence). CDR3 protein: CSALLGNQETQYF. CDR3 nucleotides: TGCAGTGCTCTTCTAGGAAACCAAGAGACCCAGTACTTC.

This clonotype was observed a few times. J is TRBJ2-7 and V is TRBV21-1; TRBD1 is taken as the D call from the table, unchecked against the DNA. TRBV21-1 is a recognized pseudogene. The CDR3 is 12 residues long. Written as DNA, the CDR3 is TGTGCCAGCAGCAAATTAGGGACAGGGATATACTTC. It is translated as CASSKLGTGIYF.

The gene calls are TRBV5-4 and TRBJ2-7; the D is unclear. The CDR3 runs to 13 residues. Germline V lookup: CDR1 SGHNT, CDR2 YYREEE (reference sequence). Trimming took off 6 bases at V and 6 bases at J, with 16 bases between the two ends. The CDR3, as DNA: TGTGCCAGCAACAACGGATCGAACTTCGAGCAGTACTTC. Its translation: CASNNGSNFEQYF.

The chain joins TRBV21-1 to TRBJ1-2; no DNA check was done on the table's D call, TRBD1. TRBV21-1 is a documented pseudogene. The CDR3 sequence is 13 residues long. CDR3 in DNA: TGTGCCAGCAGAGGGGGCCGTCGTTATGGCTACACCTTC. Translating it yields CASRGGRRYGYTF.

This clonotype was recorded at least ten times. The chain couples TRBV7-2 to TRBJ2-7, with 7 bases aligning to TRBD1. In germline, CDR1 is SGHTA, CDR2 FQGNSA. The CDR3 covers 15 residues. V gave up 6 bases and J gave up 4 bases; unmatched junction bases: 12. The CDR3 coding sequence is TGTGCCAGCAGTGTGTTAGGGACAGCTCGATACGAGCAGTACTTC. Amino acid sequence: CASSVLGTARYEQYF.

This clonotype was observed many times. The V gene is TRBV7-9, the J gene TRBJ1-5; 7 bases map to TRBD1. The V gene's germline CDR1 is SEHNR and CDR2 FQNEAQ (reference sequence). The CDR3 sequence is 15 residues long. Trimming at V came to 1 base and at J to 5 bases, leaving 5 bases not matched to a gene. CDR3 DNA sequence: TGTGCCAGCAGCTTAGGGACAGGCCTGGATCAGCCCCAGCATTTT. As protein: CASSLGTGLDQPQHF.

There are many counts of this clonotype. The chain combines TRBV20-1 with TRBJ1-5; D gene ambiguous. V was trimmed by 0 bases and J by 2 bases, leaving 5 bases between them. CDR1 and CDR2 (germline): DFQATT, SNEGSKA (reference sequence). The CDR3 loop spans 13 amino acids. CDR3: CSARDGGNQPQHF. The CDR3, as DNA: TGCAGTGCTAGAGACGGGGGCAATCAGCCCCAGCATTTT.

This clonotype was detected only a few times. The V and J genes are TRBV11-2 and TRBJ2-1, with no clear D. Trimming shortened V by 5 bases and J by 9 bases, and 11 bases separated the two germline ends. Germline V lookup: CDR1 SGHAT, CDR2 FQNNGV. The CDR3 loop spans 12 amino acids. Here the CDR3 DNA reads TGTGCCAGCAGCCGAACTTCGGTTGAGCAGTTCTTC. This gives the protein CASSRTSVEQFF.

This chain connects TRBV5-1 to TRBJ1-4; maybe TRBD1 (5 bases). The CDR3 has 14 residues. V was clipped by 2 bases and J by 7 bases, with 12 bases between them. Per the germline V gene, CDR1 is SGHRS and CDR2 is YFSETQ. CDR3 sequence: CASSFGQGREKLFF. CDR3 DNA: TGCGCCAGCAGCTTCGGCCAGGGTCGTGAAAAACTGTTTTTT.

This clonotype showed up many times. V is TRBV14 and J is TRBJ2-1; TRBD1 agrees at 8 bases. The CDR3 loop spans 16 amino acids. Germline V gives CDR1 SGHDN, CDR2 FVKESK. V trimming: 0 bases; J trimming: 4 bases; junction bases outside the gene matches: 5. The CDR3 bases are TGTGCCAGCAGCCAAGATTTGGGACAGGTGTACAATGAGCAGTTCTTC. Protein sequence: CASSQDLGQVYNEQFF.

This chain connects TRBV9 to TRBJ2-1, with TRBD2 identical over 8 bases. V shed 0 bases and J 14 bases; nucleotides not matched to a gene: 13. The CDR3 covers 15 residues. Germline V gene data show CDR1 as SGDLS and CDR2 as YYNGEE. The DNA for the CDR3 is TGTGCCAGCAGCGTAGGGTCGGGAGGGAACCTAGGAAAGTTCTTC. Protein: CASSVGSGGNLGKFF. Full variable domain (missing parts from reference TRBV9 and TRBJ2-1): DSGVTQTPKHLITATGQRVTLRCSPRSGDLSVYWYQQSLDQGLQFLIQYYNGEERAKGNILERFSAQQFPDLHSELNLSSLELGDSALYFCASSVGSGGNLGKFFGPGTRLTVL.

This clonotype was observed many times. CDR3 nucleotides: TGTGCCAGCAGTTCCCCGACCCTTAAAAACATTCAGTACTTC. Amino acid sequence: CASSSPTLKNIQYF. The chain combines TRBV27 with TRBJ2-4; D remains unclear. The CDR3 is made up of 14 amino acids. The germline CDR1 and CDR2 sequences are MNHEY and SMNVEV (reference sequence). V was trimmed by 4 bases and J by 4 bases, leaving 11 bases between them.

This clonotype was detected ten times or more. The chain links TRBV6-2 or TRBV6-3 to TRBJ2-7; the D gene is possibly TRBD1 (6 bases). Looked up from germline, CDR1 is MNHEY and CDR2 is SVGEGT. The CDR3 loop spans 12 amino acids. Deletions cut 2 bases from V and 6 bases from J, with 8 bases between. This CDR3 is CASSYRGTEQYF. CDR3 coding DNA: TGTGCCAGCAGTTACAGGGGGACCGAGCAGTACTTC.

With respect to this clonotype: The junction does not match germline at one end; this may be a read error. V is TRBV2 and J is TRBJ2-3; D is possibly TRBD2 (6 bases). From germline, CDR1 is SNHLY and CDR2 FYNNEI. This CDR3 has 13 amino acids. CDR3 bases: TGTGTCAGCAGCGCGGGACTGGCAGATACGCAGTATTTT. This translates into CVSSAGLADTQYF.

There are many counts of this clonotype. V and J are TRBV18 and TRBJ2-7; 10 nucleotides match TRBD1. The germline V gene encodes CDR1 KGHSH and CDR2 LQKENI. The trim removed 4 bases at V and 3 bases at J, leaving 6 bases unmatched. The CDR3 is 15 residues long. The CDR3 protein is CASSRTGGADYEQYF. CDR3 sequence (DNA): TGTGCCAGCTCACGGACAGGGGGTGCCGACTACGAGCAGTACTTC.

This clonotype was recorded a few times. CDR3 protein: CASSLEGTGAYEQYF. The CDR3 bases are TGTGCCAGCAGCTTAGAAGGGACAGGGGCCTACGAGCAGTACTTC. The J gene is TRBJ2-7, the V gene TRBV7-3; 10 nucleotides align to TRBD1. This CDR3 is 15 amino acids long. Per the germline V gene, CDR1 is SGHTA and CDR2 is FQGTGA. The V segment lost 2 bases and the J segment 2 bases; nucleotides outside the gene matches: 3.

This clonotype occurred a few times. CDR3 residues: CASSPRDRMGSNQPQHF. The CDR3 coding sequence is TGTGCCAGCTCACCCAGGGACAGGATGGGTAGCAATCAGCCCCAGCATTTT. The rearrangement joins TRBV18 to TRBJ1-5, with 8 bases aligning to TRBD1. With V trimmed by 3 bases and J by 0 bases, 7 bases remained unmatched. Per germline, CDR1 KGHSH and CDR2 LQKENI. The CDR3 sequence is 17 residues long.

This clonotype was observed a handful of times. The rearrangement joins TRBV7-6 to TRBJ2-2, with 7 bases fitting TRBD1. The CDR3 consists of 14 residues. CDR1 is SGHVS, CDR2 FNYEAQ, per germline. The junction had 10 bases not matched to a gene; V was cut back by 8 bases and J by 7 bases. The CDR3 loop is CASRLQGSSGELFF. CDR3 coding DNA: TGTGCCAGCCGACTACAGGGGTCGAGCGGGGAGCTGTTTTTT.

This clonotype was detected many times. The chain has TRBV20-1 and TRBJ2-2; 7 bases align to TRBD1. CDR3 length equals 14 residues. Trimming cost V 1 base and J 4 bases; bases outside gene matches: 3. CDR1 is DFQATT and CDR2 is SNEGSKA in the germline V gene (reference sequence). CDR3 sequence (DNA): TGCAGTGCTAGAGCTGGGACAGCCACCGGGGAGCTGTTTTTT. Residues: CSARAGTATGELFF.

This clonotype turned up a few times. V usage is TRBV28 and J usage is TRBJ2-2, with D tentatively TRBD1 or TRBD2 (6 bases each). Trimming pared 2 bases from V and 3 bases from J, leaving 25 bases between. This CDR3 is 20 amino acids long. Germline V gene data show CDR1 as MDHEN and CDR2 as SYDVKM. The CDR3 protein is CASSLTGGGWAMYDTGELFF. The DNA of the CDR3 is TGTGCCAGCAGTTTAACAGGAGGGGGGTGGGCGATGTACGACACCGGGGAGCTGTTTTTT.

This clonotype was seen more than once but under ten times. V gene TRBV9 combines with J gene TRBJ2-7; 9 nucleotides match TRBD2. This CDR3 spans 16 amino acids. Germline V lookup: CDR1 SGDLS, CDR2 YYNGEE. With 0 bases clipped from V and 0 bases from J, the junction kept 4 bases outside the gene matches. CDR3 amino acids: CASSVGLAAGSYEQYF. The CDR3 bases are TGTGCCAGCAGCGTAGGACTAGCGGCCGGCTCCTACGAGCAGTACTTC.

This clonotype came up many times. The chain is built from TRBV6-2 or TRBV6-3 and TRBJ2-5; no firm D call. The CDR3 extends over 14 amino acids. Germline V gene data show CDR1 as MNHEY and CDR2 as SVGEGT. V was shortened by 2 bases and J by 0 bases, with 7 bases between the two germline ends. CDR3 sequence: CASSYGRHQETQYF. The CDR3 region has the DNA TGTGCCAGCAGTTACGGTCGCCACCAAGAGACCCAGTACTTC.

In its sample, this clonotype was seen a few times. The rearrangement uses TRBV7-2 and TRBJ2-5, with D unclear. Looked up from germline, CDR1 is SGHTA and CDR2 is FQGNSA. The V end lost 1 base, the J end lost 2 bases, and 8 bases lay between the germline ends. The CDR3 consists of 14 residues. CDR3 nucleotide sequence: TGTGCCAGCAGCTTAGGACAAGGGCAAGAGACCCAGTACTTC. Residues: CASSLGQGQETQYF.

J is TRBJ2-1 and V is TRBV9; D ambiguous. There are 14 residues in the CDR3. Looked up from germline, CDR1 is SGDLS and CDR2 is YYNGEE. The ends were cut back, 0 bases at V and 3 bases at J, with 7 bases in the middle. The CDR3 DNA is TGTGCCAGCAGCGTAGCTGGGCTCTACAATGAGCAGTTCTTC. Translation gives CASSVAGLYNEQFF.

The rearrangement joins TRBV5-1 to TRBJ2-5, with 7 bases matching TRBD2. Germline CDR1 reads SGHRS; CDR2 reads YFSETQ. There are 14 residues in the CDR3. J gave up 4 bases and V 0 bases, and 3 bases lay outside the gene matches. CDR3 sequence (DNA): TGCGCCAGCAGCTTGGAACCGGGGGGAGAGACCCAGTACTTC. This gives the protein CASSLEPGGETQYF.

At least ten counts were recorded for this clonotype. The chain joins TRBV18 to TRBJ1-1; tentative D call: TRBD1 (6 bases). The CDR3 is made up of 14 amino acids. V was shortened by 2 bases and J by 5 bases, with 12 bases between the two germline ends. Germline CDR1 reads KGHSH; CDR2 reads LQKENI. CDR3 loop: CASSPIGGLTEAFF. CDR3 DNA sequence: TGTGCCAGCTCACCAATAGGGGGTTTGACTGAAGCTTTCTTT.

The V call is TRBV12-3 or TRBV12-4, the J call TRBJ1-5; TRBD1 might be the D (5 bases). V gave up 2 bases and J gave up 6 bases, with 11 bases separating them. The CDR3 is 14 residues long. The CDR3 here is CASSLIREAQPQHF. CDR3 coding DNA: TGTGCCAGCAGTTTAATCAGGGAGGCTCAGCCCCAGCATTTT.

Ten or more counts support this clonotype. This chain connects TRBV7-9 to TRBJ2-7; 9 bases agree with TRBD2. The CDR3 extends over 16 amino acids. Germline assignment: CDR1 SEHNR and CDR2 FQNEAQ (reference sequence). Trimming removed 2 bases from V and 0 bases from J; junction bases left unmatched: 5. CDR3 in DNA: TGTGCCAGCAGCTTACCCCCTAGCGGGGTCTCCTACGAGCAGTACTTC. The encoded protein is CASSLPPSGVSYEQYF. Full variable domain (remainder filled in from reference TRBV7-9 and TRBJ2-7): DTGVSQNPRHKITKRGQNVTFRCDPISEHNRLYWYRQTLGQGPEFLTYFQNEAQLEKSRLLSDRFSAERPKGSFSTLEIQRTEQGDSAMYLCASSLPPSGVSYEQYFGPGTRLTVT.

The sample holds one count of this clonotype. The CDR3 nucleotides are TGTGCCAGCACCCGGGAGGCGGGAGTCGCAGAGACCCAGTACTTC. The encoded protein is CASTREAGVAETQYF. The gene calls are TRBV11-2 and TRBJ2-5; TRBD2 agrees at 7 bases. Germline V gene lookup returns CDR1 SGHAT and CDR2 FQNNGV. V gave up 7 bases and J gave up 4 bases; unmatched junction bases: 12. CDR3 length: 15 residues. Full variable domain (missing parts from reference TRBV11-2 and TRBJ2-5): EAGVAQSPRYKIIEKRQSVAFWCNPISGHATLYWYQQILGQGPKLLIQFQNNGVVDDSQLPKDRFSAERLKGVDSTLKIQPAKLEDSAVYLCASTREAGVAETQYFGPGTRLLVL.

The V call is TRBV28, the J call TRBJ2-5, with 13 bases aligning to TRBD2. Germline V gene data show CDR1 as MDHEN and CDR2 as SYDVKM. The CDR3 is 16 amino acids. The J segment lost 4 bases and the V segment lost 2 bases, leaving 4 bases of the junction unmatched. This chain's CDR3 is CASSLTSGRGRETQYF. Here the CDR3 DNA reads TGTGCCAGCAGTTTAACTAGCGGGAGGGGGCGAGAGACCCAGTACTTC.